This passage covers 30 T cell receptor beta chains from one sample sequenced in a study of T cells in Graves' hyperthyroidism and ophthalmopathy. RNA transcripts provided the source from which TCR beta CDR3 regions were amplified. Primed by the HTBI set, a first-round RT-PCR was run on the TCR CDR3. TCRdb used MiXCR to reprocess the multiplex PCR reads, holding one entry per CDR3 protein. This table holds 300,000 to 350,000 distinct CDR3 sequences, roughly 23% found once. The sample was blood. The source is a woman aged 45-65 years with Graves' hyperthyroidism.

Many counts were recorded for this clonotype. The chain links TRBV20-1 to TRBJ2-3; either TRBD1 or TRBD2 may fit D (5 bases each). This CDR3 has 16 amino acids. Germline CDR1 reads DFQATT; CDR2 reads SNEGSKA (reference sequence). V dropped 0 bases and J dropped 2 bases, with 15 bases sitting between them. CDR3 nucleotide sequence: TGCAGTGCTAGAGACTCCCGACCGGGGCCCACAGATACGCAGTATTTT. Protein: CSARDSRPGPTDTQYF.

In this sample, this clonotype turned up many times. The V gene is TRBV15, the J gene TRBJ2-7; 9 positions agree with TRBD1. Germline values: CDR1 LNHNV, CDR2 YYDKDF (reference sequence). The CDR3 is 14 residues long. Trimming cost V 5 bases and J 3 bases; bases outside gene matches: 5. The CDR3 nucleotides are TGTGCCACCAGCGTGGGACAGGGACTCTACGAGCAGTACTTC. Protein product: CATSVGQGLYEQYF.

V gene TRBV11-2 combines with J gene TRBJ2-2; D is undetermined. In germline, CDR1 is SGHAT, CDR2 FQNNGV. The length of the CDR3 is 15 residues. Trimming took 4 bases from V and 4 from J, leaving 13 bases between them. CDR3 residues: CASSSGLHGTGELFF. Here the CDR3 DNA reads TGTGCCAGCAGCTCTGGGCTACATGGCACCGGGGAGCTGTTTTTT.

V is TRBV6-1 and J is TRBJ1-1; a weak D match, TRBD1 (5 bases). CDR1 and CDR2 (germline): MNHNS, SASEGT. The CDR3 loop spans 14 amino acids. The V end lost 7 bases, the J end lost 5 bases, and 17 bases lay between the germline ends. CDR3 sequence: CASTSHVEGTEAFF. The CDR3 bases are TGTGCCAGCACTTCCCACGTGGAGGGGACTGAAGCTTTCTTT.

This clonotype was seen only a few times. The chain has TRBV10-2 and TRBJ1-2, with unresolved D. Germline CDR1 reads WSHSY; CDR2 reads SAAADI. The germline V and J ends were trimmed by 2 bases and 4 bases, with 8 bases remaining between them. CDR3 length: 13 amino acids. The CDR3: CASSEIGPYGYTF. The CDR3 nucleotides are TGCGCCAGCAGTGAGATAGGGCCCTATGGCTACACCTTC.

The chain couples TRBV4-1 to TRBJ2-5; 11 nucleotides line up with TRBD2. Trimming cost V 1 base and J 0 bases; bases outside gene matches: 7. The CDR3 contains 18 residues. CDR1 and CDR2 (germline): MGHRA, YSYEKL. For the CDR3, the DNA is TGCGCCAGCAGCCAAGGATTGGTTAGCGGGGGGGACCAAGAGACCCAGTACTTC. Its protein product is CASSQGLVSGGDQETQYF.

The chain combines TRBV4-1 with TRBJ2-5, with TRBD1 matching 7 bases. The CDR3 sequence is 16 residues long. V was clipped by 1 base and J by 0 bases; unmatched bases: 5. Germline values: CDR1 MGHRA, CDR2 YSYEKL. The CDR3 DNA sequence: TGCGCCAGCAGCCAAGCCATGGGACAGTACCAAGAGACCCAGTACTTC. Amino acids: CASSQAMGQYQETQYF.

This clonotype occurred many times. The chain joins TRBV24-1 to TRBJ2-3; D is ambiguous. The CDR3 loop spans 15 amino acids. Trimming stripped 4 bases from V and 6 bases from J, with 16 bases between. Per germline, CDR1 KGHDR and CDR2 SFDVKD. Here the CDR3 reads CATSEPYPKVDTQYF. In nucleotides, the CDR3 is TGTGCCACCAGTGAGCCCTACCCGAAAGTGGATACGCAGTATTTT.

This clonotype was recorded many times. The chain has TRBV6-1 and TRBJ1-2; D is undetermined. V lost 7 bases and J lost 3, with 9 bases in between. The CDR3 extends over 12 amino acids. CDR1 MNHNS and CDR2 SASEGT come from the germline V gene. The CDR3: CASNGDYYGYTF. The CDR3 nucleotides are TGTGCCAGCAATGGGGATTACTATGGCTACACCTTC.

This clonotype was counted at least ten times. The CDR3 loop is CSARFTDRDTQYF. The CDR3 region has the DNA TGCAGTGCTCGCTTCACGGACAGGGATACGCAGTATTTT. The chain carries TRBV20-1 and TRBJ2-3, with TRBD1 matching 7 bases. Germline CDR1 reads DFQATT; CDR2 reads SNEGSKA (reference sequence). V lost 5 bases to trimming and J lost 6 bases; unmatched junction nucleotides: 8. There are 13 residues in the CDR3.

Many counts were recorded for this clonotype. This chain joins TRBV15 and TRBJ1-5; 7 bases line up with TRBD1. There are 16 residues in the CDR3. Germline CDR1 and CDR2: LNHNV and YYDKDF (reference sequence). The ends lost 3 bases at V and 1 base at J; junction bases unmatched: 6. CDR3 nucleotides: TGTGCCACCAGCAGGGGCAGGGGGGTAAGCAATCAGCCCCAGCATTTT. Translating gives CATSRGRGVSNQPQHF.

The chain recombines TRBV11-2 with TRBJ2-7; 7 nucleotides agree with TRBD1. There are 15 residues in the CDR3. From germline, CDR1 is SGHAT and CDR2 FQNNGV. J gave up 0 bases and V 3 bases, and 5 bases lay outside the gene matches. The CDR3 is CASSFGQVLSYEQYF. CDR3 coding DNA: TGTGCCAGCAGCTTTGGACAGGTGCTCTCCTACGAGCAGTACTTC.

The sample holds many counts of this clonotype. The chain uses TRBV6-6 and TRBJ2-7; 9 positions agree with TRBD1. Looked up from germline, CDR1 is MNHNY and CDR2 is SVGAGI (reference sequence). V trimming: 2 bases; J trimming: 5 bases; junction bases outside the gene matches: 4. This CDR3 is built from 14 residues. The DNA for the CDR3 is TGTGCCAGCAGTTACCCCGGGACAGGGAACGAGCAGTACTTC. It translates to CASSYPGTGNEQYF.

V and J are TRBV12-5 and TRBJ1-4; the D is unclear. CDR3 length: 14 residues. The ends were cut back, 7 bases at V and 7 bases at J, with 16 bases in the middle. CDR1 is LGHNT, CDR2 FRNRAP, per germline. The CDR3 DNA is TGTGCTAGTGCCAACGGGGAATTAGGTGAAAAACTGTTTTTT. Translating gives CASANGELGEKLFF.

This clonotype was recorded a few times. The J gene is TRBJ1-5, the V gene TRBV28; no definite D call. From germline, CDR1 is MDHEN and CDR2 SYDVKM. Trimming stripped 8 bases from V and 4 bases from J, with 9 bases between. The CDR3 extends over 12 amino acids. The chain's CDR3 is CASGQANQPQHF. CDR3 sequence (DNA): TGTGCCAGCGGGCAGGCTAATCAGCCCCAGCATTTT.

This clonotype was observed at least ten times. The CDR3 reads CASSPRAGMSYNEQFF. The DNA for the CDR3 is TGTGCCAGCTCACCACGGGCGGGAATGTCCTACAATGAGCAGTTCTTC. This chain links TRBV18 with TRBJ2-1, with D possibly TRBD2 on 6 matching bases. Germline assignment: CDR1 KGHSH and CDR2 LQKENI. The ends were cut back, 1 base at V and 1 base at J, with 11 bases in the middle. The CDR3 is 16 amino acids.

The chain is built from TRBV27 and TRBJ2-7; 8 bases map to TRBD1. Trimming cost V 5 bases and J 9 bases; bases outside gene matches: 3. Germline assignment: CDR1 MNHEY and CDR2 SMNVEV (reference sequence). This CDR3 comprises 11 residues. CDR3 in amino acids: CASSQQGVQYF. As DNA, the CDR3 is TGTGCCAGCAGTCAACAGGGGGTGCAGTACTTC.

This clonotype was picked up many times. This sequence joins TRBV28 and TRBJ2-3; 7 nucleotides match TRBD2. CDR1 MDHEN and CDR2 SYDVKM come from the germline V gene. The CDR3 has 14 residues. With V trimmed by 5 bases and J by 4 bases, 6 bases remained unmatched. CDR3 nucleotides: TGTGCCAGCAGTCCAGCGGGATCTGCAGATACGCAGTATTTT. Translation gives CASSPAGSADTQYF. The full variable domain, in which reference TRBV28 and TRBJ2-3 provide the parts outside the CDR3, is DVKVTQSSRYLVKRTGEKVFLECVQDMDHENMFWYRQDPGLGLRLIYFSYDVKMKEKGDIPEGYSVSREKKERFSLILESASTNQTSMYLCASSPAGSADTQYFGPGTRLTVL.

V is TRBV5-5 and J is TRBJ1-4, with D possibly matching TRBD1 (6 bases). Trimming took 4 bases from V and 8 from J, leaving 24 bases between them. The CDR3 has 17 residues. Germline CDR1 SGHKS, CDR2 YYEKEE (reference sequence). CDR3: CASSERQVTLPGEKLFF. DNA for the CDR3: TGTGCCAGCAGCGAGAGACAGGTGACTCTTCCGGGGGAAAAACTGTTTTTT.

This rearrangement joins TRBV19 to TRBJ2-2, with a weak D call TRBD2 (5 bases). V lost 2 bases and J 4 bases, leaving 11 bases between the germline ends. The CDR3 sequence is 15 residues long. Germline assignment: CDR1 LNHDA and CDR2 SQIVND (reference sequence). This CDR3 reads CASSISGLSTGELFF. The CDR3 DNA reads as TGTGCCAGTAGTATAAGCGGATTGTCCACCGGGGAGCTGTTTTTT.

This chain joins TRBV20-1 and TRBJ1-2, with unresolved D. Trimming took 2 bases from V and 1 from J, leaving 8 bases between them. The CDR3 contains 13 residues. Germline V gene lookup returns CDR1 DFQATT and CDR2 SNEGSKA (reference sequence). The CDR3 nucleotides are TGCAGTGCTAGATCCGACGGTAACTATGGCTACACCTTC. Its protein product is CSARSDGNYGYTF.

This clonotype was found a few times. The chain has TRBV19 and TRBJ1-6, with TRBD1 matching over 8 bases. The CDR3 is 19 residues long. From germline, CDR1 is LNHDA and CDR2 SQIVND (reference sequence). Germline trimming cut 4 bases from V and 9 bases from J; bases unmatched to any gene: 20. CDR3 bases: TGTGCCAGTAGTAGATACCCACCTCCGGACAGGGTGAAAGGTTCACCCCTCCACTTT. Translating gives CASSRYPPPDRVKGSPLHF.

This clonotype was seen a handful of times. CDR3 protein: CASSPRTSGLYEQYF. CDR3 nucleotides: TGTGCCAGCAGCCCGCGGACTAGCGGCCTCTACGAGCAGTACTTC. The rearrangement joins TRBV3-1 to TRBJ2-7, with 10 bases lining up with TRBD2. Germline values: CDR1 LGHDT, CDR2 YNNKEL (reference sequence). The length of the CDR3 is 15 residues. The V and J ends lost 4 bases and 3 bases, in that order; junction bases with no gene match: 6.

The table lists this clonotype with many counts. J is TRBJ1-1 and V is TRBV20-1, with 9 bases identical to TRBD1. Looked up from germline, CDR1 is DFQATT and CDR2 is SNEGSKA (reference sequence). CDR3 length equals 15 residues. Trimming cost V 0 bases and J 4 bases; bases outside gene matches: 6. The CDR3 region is CSARDRKDRGTEAFF. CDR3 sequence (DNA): TGCAGTGCTAGAGATAGGAAGGACAGGGGCACTGAAGCTTTCTTT.

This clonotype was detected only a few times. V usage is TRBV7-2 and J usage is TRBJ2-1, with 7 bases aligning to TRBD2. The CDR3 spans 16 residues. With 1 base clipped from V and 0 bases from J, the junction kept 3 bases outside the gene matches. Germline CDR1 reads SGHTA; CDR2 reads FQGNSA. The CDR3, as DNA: TGTGCCAGCAGCTTAGGTAGCGGGCCCTCCTACAATGAGCAGTTCTTC. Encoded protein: CASSLGSGPSYNEQFF.

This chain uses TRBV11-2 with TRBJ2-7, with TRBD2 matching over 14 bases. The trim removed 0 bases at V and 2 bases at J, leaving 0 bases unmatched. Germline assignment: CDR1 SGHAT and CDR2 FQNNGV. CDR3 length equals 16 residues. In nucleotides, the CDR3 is TGTGCCAGCAGCTTAGAGACTAGCGGGAGGGCCTACGAGCAGTACTTC. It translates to CASSLETSGRAYEQYF.

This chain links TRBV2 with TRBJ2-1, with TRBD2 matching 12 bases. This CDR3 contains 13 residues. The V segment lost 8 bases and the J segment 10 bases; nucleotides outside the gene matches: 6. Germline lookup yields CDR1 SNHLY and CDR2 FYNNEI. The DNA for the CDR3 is TGTGCCAGCGGGCTAGCGGGAGGGTCAGAGCAGTTCTTC. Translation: CASGLAGGSEQFF.

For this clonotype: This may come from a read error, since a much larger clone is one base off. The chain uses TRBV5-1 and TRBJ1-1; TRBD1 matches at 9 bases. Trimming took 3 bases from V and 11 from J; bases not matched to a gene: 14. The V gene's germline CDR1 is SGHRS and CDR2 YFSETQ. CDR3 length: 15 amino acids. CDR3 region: CASSSDRNRDRVAFF. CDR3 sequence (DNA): TGCGCCAGCAGCTCAGACAGGAACAGGGACAGGGTGGCTTTCTTT. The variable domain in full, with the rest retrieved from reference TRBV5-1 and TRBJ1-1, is KAGVTQTPRYLIKTRGQQVTLSCSPISGHRSVSWYQQTPGQGLQFLFEYFSETQRNKGNFPGRFSGRQFSNSRSEMNVSTLELGDSALYLCASSSDRNRDRVAFFGQGTRLTVV.

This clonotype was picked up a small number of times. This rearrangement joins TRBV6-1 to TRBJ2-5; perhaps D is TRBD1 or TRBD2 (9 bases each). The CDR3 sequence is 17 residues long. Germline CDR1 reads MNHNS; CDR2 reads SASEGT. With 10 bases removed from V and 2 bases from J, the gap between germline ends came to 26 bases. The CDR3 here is CAILPTGGLAIQETQYF. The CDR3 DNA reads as TGTGCCATCCTACCGACAGGGGGACTAGCTATACAAGAGACCCAGTACTTC.

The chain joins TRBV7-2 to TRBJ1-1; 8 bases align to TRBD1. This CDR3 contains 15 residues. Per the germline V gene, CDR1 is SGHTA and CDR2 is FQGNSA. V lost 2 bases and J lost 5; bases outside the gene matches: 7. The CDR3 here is CASSLRRQGITEAFF. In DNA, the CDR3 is TGTGCCAGCAGCTTAAGAAGACAGGGGATTACTGAAGCTTTCTTT.